This T cell receptor (beta chain) was recorded in a study of T cells after posttransplantation cyclophosphamide. Profiled with immunoSEQ multiplex PCR; TCRdb holds only in-frame clones, not every one. The profile covers around 13,000 clones, none occurring a single time. This clone was recorded at least ten times. Trimming took 2 bases from V and 6 from J; bases not matched to a gene: 5. The CDR3 totals 15 residues. Germline V gene lookup returns CDR1 MNHEY and CDR2 SVGAGI. Busulfan-fludarabine conditioning, marrow transplant, and cyclophosphamide on days +3 and +4 were administered. This chain connects TRBV6-5 to TRBJ2-1; 9 nucleotides match TRBD2. The clonotype comes from a female patient between 40 and 50 years old who received an allogeneic stem cell transplant from an unrelated donor, was CMV-positive, and had acute GVHD only. These T cells may partly come from the graft donor. Sequencing was performed on PBMCs, taken after allogeneic stem cell transplant with posttransplant cyclophosphamide. The DNA for the CDR3 is TGTGCCAGCAGTTACGGAGTAGCGGGAGTCAATGAGCAGTTCTTC. Translation: CASSYGVAGVNEQFF.